What follows describes a single T cell receptor beta chain. Cohorts were based on clinical histories the participants reported. This entry belongs to a study of blood T cell repertoires in COVID-19. Background on the study: Samples of COVID-19 (acute and convalescent) were obtained from the United States, Italy and Spain.

Some clones are missing from TCRdb's copy, which holds only in-frame ones; the method was immunoSEQ multiplex PCR. This sample has approximately 230,000 clones, with 80% to 90% found just once. From germline, CDR1 is SGDLS and CDR2 YYNGEE. The CDR3 is 19 amino acids. V lost 2 bases to trimming and J lost 0 bases; unmatched junction nucleotides: 12. The clonotype was recovered from a man aged 18 to 29 who had recovered from COVID-19. The sample comprised PBMCs or T cells enriched from blood (not recorded which). This sequence joins TRBV9 and TRBJ2-1; TRBD2 matches 9 bases. CDR3 bases: TGTGCCAGCAGCGTTCAGACGGCTAGCGGGACAAGCTCCTACAATGAGCAGTTCTTC. Protein: CASSVQTASGTSSYNEQFF. The whole variable domain, filled in from reference TRBV9 and TRBJ2-1, reads DSGVTQTPKHLITATGQRVTLRCSPRSGDLSVYWYQQSLDQGLQFLIQYYNGEERAKGNILERFSAQQFPDLHSELNLSSLELGDSALYFCASSVQTASGTSSYNEQFFGPGTRLTVL.